This TCR beta chain comes out of a study of blood T cell repertoires in COVID-19. This clone came up once. Per the germline V gene, CDR1 is SGDLS and CDR2 is YYNGEE. CDR3 length: 15 amino acids. J lost 2 bases, V lost 0 bases, and 4 bases had no gene match. The table came from immunoSEQ multiplex PCR; TCRdb's copy has only in-frame clones and leaves some out. The table has approximately 500,000 clones, 75% to 90% seen once; the top ten hold 0.8% to 0.9%. This sequence was found in a man in his late teens or twenties with COVID-19, enrolled during active disease. V is TRBV9 and J is TRBJ1-2, with TRBD1 matching 7 bases. Sequenced sample: peripheral blood. The CDR3 loop reads CASSVEARGNYGYTF. CDR3 nucleotides: TGTGCCAGCAGCGTAGAAGCCAGGGGGAACTATGGCTACACCTTC.